The rows below give T cell receptor beta chains drawn from one sample of a study of blood T cells in healthy people across ages. TCRdb redid the calling of the 5' RACE reads with MiXCR, one entry per CDR3 protein. Of over 1.5 million distinct CDR3 sequences listed, around 50% are singletons. Sequencing was carried out using blood. These receptors all stem from a woman aged 40 to 50 in good health. CDR3s include the opening cysteine and the closing phenylalanine or tryptophan. The D gene is left open where the match is weak. A clone size is listed for some rows: how often the clone was seen (once, few, many), or a class if it is expanded.

.	TRBJ2-2	TRBD1	TRBV12-3/TRBV12-4	TGTGCCAGCAGTTTAGTAGGGACAGGGGCCGGGGAGCTGTTTTTT	CASSLVGTGAGELFF
.	TRBJ1-2	TRBD1	TRBV5-6	TGTGCCAGCAGCCCGGAGGACAGGGGACCTAACTACGGCTACACCTTC	CASSPEDRGPNYGYTF
.	TRBJ2-3	.	TRBV5-1	TGCGCCAGCAGCCCCTTCGGGGGGCGGGCAGATACGCAGTATTTT	CASSPFGGRADTQYF
.	TRBJ2-3	TRBD2	TRBV7-2	TGTGCCAGCAGCCCCTCCCCCGGACTAGCGGATACGCAGTATTTT	CASSPSPGLADTQYF
.	TRBJ2-3	.	TRBV6-5	TGTGCCAGCACTCAAATCTGGGGGACGGAGACTCATACGCAGTATTTT	CASTQIWGTETHTQYF
.	TRBJ2-5	.	TRBV6-5	TGTGCCAGCAGTTACTCGATGACGCCGCATCGGGGCGAGACCCAGTACTTC	CASSYSMTPHRGETQYF
.	TRBJ2-1	TRBD1	TRBV24-1	TGTGCCACCAGTGGACAGGGGGCAAGTGAGCAGTTCTTC	CATSGQGASEQFF
.	TRBJ2-5	TRBD1	TRBV28	TGTGCCAGCAGATCGACCGGGACAGGGATCCAAGAGACCCAGTACTTC	CASRSTGTGIQETQYF
.	TRBJ2-4	TRBD1	TRBV7-9	TGTGCCAGCAGCTCCGGGGACAGGTTATCCCTAGCCAAAAACATTCAGTACTTC	CASSSGDRLSLAKNIQYF
.	TRBJ1-1	.	TRBV4-1	TGCGCCAGCAGCCAAGGCGGAAGGGTTGAAGCTTTCTTT	CASSQGGRVEAFF
few	TRBJ2-4	TRBD1	TRBV6-2/TRBV6-3	TGTGCCAGCACCATCCCGGGACAGGGAAACATTCAGTACTTC	CASTIPGQGNIQYF
.	TRBJ2-4	.	TRBV2	TGTGCCAGCAGTGAGGGGATGCCAGGGAAAAACATTCAGTACTTC	CASSEGMPGKNIQYF
few	TRBJ2-4	TRBD2	TRBV15	TGTGCCACCAGCAGAGAGCAACGGGGGGGGAGAAACATTCAGTACTTC	CATSREQRGGRNIQYF
once	TRBJ1-2	.	TRBV11-2	TGTGCCAGCAGCTTAGGGGAGGGTACTAACTATGGCTACACCTTC	CASSLGEGTNYGYTF
few	TRBJ2-3	.	TRBV7-3	TGTGCCAGCAGCTTAAGCGCAGACGCTAGCACAGATACGCAGTATTTT	CASSLSADASTDTQYF
many	TRBJ2-7	.	TRBV7-2	TGTGCCAGCAGCGGATCCGGCCGCTACGAGCAGTACTTC	CASSGSGRYEQYF
few	TRBJ2-1	.	TRBV7-3	TGTGCCAGCAGCCACGCCGGGACACATTCCTACAATGAGCAGTTCTTC	CASSHAGTHSYNEQFF
.	TRBJ1-2	TRBD1	TRBV7-2	TGTGCCAGCAGCACACAACAGGGGGATGGCTACACCTTC	CASSTQQGDGYTF
.	TRBJ2-5	TRBD2	TRBV20-1	TGCAGTGCTAGAGCATTCGCGGGGGGTGGAGAGACCCAGTACTTC	CSARAFAGGGETQYF
.	TRBJ2-7	.	TRBV28	TGTGCCAGCAGTCCCCCGGATAATAGTCCCTGGAACTACGAGCAGTACTTC	CASSPPDNSPWNYEQYF
few	TRBJ2-5	.	TRBV6-2/TRBV6-3	TGTGCCAGCAGTTACCAGTTACAAGAGACCCAGTACTTC	CASSYQLQETQYF
few	TRBJ1-2	.	TRBV29-1	TGCAGCGTTTACAGGGACTCTAACTATGGCTACACCTTC	CSVYRDSNYGYTF